This record looks at one T cell receptor (beta chain) sequence and its context. What antigen it recognizes has not been identified. The library was built by means of 5' RACE. Preparation of each TCR library used roughly 3.5 ug of total RNA. cDNA was synthesized with SMARTScribe reverse transcriptase in eight separate reactions per sample. Unique molecular identifiers containing a 6-nucleotide sample barcode were introduced through template switching during cDNA synthesis. TCRalpha and TCRbeta cDNA was amplified by two nested PCRs of about 15 and 9 cycles, with bead purification after each PCR. Before amplification, the cDNA was treated with uracil DNA-glycosylase and purified using the QIAquick PCR purification kit. The second PCR added Illumina TruSeq-compatible adapters along with sample-specific barcodes. Library quality and concentration were checked on TapeStation and Qubit, and libraries were pooled at around 5.3 ng each. Pooled libraries were sequenced on an Illumina HiSeq2500 single-index Rapid Run with 2 x 100 bp reads and custom sequencing primers. As for the original processing: UMI-based consensus assembly with MiGEC version 1.2.6 was used to correct PCR and sequencing errors. V(D)J alignment, clonotype assembly and CDR3 extraction were performed with MiXCR version 2.1.1. To normalise gene usage, clonotype sharing and MAIT/NKT TCR abundance, the top 1000, 10 000 and 20 000 clonotypes in each sample were analysed. Diversity was computed as the inverse Simpson index with the vegan R package after downsampling to 27 000 UMIs. Statistical testing used paired Mann-Whitney U tests on the discordant twin pairs and applied Benjamini-Hochberg correction for multiple testing. TCRdb reprocessed the reads and lists each CDR3 protein sequence as a single entry, with no DNA. For this entry, the V and J calls and clone size follow TCRdb and not the study's own pipeline. The sample table holds 200,000 to 250,000 distinct CDR3 sequences. The leading ten clones occupy 1.6% of the sample.

The data originate from a study of monozygotic twins with inflammatory bowel disease (dated by TCRdb to between 2018 and 2021). Concerning the study at large: In total, 28 monozygotic twin pairs made up the full study: 19 Danish pairs, all IBD-discordant, plus nine German pairs, of which four were IBD-concordant and five were IBD-discordant. Each individual had, on average, about 151 000 unique TCRalpha sequences and 181 000 unique TCRbeta sequences available for analysis. The search for disease-associated traits relied mainly on comparing, within discordant pairs, IBD patients with their genetically identical healthy co-twins. Study-wide conclusions, independent of this receptor: IBD patients shared fewer clonotypes with other individuals than healthy twins did, most markedly in patients showing signs of disease activity. Distinction between different T cell subtypes could not be achieved in the analysis. No difference in repertoire similarity was observed between concordant and discordant twins, possibly owing to limited statistical power. The results gave no support for a single strong signal or clonotype linked to IBD. Background noise and inter-individual variability may have been introduced into the repertoires by the differing immunosuppressive treatments among patients. IBD patients had lower TCRbeta repertoire diversity, measured by the inverse Simpson index, than their healthy co-twins.

From each donor, an approximately 2.3 ml peripheral blood sample was drawn into PAXgene tubes and stored at -80 degrees C. Total RNA was isolated from whole blood with the PAXgene blood miRNA kit on an automated QIAcube, without T cell sorting. Peripheral blood from monozygotic twin pairs who were concordant or discordant for inflammatory bowel disease underwent deep TCRalpha and TCRbeta repertoire profiling using unique molecular barcoding. Smoking habits were recorded for all twin pairs, and individuals were classified as current, former or never smokers. From the cysteine through the phenylalanine, the CDR3 covers 13 amino acids. The entry carries no DNA sequence.

The TCR was taken from a human donor with ulcerative colitis or Crohn's disease, or a healthy co-twin of an affected twin (not recorded which). The chain is made from TRBV12-3 or TRBV12-4 and TRBJ1-1. The sequencing sample was made of blood. The CDR3 region: CASRSGGENEAFF.